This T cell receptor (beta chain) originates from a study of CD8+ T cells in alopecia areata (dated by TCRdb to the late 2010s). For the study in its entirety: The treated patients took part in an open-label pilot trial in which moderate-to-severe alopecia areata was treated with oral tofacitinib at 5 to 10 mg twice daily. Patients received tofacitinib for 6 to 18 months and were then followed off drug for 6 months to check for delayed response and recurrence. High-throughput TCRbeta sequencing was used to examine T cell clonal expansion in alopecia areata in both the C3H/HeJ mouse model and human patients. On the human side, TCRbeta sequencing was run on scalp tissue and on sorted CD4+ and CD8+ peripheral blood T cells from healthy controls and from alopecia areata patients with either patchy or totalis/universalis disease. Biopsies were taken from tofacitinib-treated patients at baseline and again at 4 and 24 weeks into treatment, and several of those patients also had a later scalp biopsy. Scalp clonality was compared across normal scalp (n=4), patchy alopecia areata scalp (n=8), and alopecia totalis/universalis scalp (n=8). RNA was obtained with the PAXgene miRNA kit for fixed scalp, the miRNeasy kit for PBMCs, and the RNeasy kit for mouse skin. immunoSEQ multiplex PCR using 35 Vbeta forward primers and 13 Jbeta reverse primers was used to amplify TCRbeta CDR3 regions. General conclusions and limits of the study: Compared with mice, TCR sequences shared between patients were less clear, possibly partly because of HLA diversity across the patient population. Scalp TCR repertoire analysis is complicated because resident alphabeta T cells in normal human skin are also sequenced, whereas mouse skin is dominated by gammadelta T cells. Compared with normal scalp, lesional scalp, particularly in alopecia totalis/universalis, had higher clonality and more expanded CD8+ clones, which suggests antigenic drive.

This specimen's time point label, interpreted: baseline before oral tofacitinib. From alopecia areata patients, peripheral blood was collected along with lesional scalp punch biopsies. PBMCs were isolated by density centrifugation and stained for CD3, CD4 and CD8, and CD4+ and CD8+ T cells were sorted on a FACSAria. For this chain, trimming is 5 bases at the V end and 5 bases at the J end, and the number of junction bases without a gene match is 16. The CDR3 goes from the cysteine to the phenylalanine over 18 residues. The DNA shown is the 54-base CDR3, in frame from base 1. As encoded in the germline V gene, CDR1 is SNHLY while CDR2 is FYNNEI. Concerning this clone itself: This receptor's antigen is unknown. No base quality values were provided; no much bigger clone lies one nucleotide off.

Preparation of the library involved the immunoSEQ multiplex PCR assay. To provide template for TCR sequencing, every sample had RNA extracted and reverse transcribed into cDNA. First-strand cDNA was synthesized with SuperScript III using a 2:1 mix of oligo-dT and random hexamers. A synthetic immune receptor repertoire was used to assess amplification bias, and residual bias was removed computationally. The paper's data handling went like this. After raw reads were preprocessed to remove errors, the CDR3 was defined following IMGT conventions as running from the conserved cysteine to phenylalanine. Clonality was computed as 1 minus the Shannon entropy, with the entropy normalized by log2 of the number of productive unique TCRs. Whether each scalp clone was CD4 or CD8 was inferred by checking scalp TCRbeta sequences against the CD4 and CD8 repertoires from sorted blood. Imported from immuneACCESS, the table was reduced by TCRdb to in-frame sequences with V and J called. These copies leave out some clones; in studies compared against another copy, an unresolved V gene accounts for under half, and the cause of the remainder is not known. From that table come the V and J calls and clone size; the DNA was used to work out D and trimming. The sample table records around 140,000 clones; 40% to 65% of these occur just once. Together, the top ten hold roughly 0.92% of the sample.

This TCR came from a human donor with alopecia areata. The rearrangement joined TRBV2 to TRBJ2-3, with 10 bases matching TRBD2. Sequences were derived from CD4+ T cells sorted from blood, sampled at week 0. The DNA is TGTGCCAGCAGTCTAGCGGGAGTTCAAGTCCCCAGGAGAGATACGCAGTATTTT. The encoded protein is CASSLAGVQVPRRDTQYF.